Listed here are 16 T cell receptor beta chains from one sample, sequenced in a study of T cells in Graves' hyperthyroidism and ophthalmopathy. Authors of the study amplified TCR beta CDR3 regions from RNA transcripts. The TCR CDR3 was amplified in a first-round RT-PCR using the HTBI primer set. TCRdb itself ran the multiplex PCR reads through MiXCR, one entry per CDR3 protein. The sample lists about 570,000 distinct CDR3 sequences; roughly 50% were seen once. Sequencing was performed on peripheral blood or thyroid tissue (not recorded which). The source is an adult woman with Graves' disease, either hyperthyroidism or ophthalmopathy (not recorded which).

This clonotype was counted ten times or more. The chain combines TRBV29-1 with TRBJ1-1, with a tentative D call TRBD1 (6 bases). This CDR3 region has 10 residues. Germline V gene data show CDR1 as SQVTM and CDR2 as ANQGSEA. Trimming left V 4 bases short and J 8 bases short, with 8 bases between. The DNA for the CDR3 is TGCAGCGTTGCAGGGACAGAAGCTTTCTTT. Protein product: CSVAGTEAFF.

The V and J genes are TRBV19 and TRBJ2-3; 7 bases agree with TRBD2. J lost 3 bases, V lost 5 bases, and 8 bases had no gene match. CDR1 is LNHDA, CDR2 SQIVND, per germline (reference sequence). CDR3 length equals 15 residues. The CDR3 region is CASSSWGTTTDTQYF. CDR3 coding DNA: TGTGCCAGTAGTTCATGGGGGACTACTACAGATACGCAGTATTTT.

The V gene is TRBV20-1, the J gene TRBJ2-2, with 8 nucleotides matching TRBD1. The CDR3 totals 14 residues. V trimming: 6 bases; J trimming: 2 bases; junction bases outside the gene matches: 5. Germline V gene lookup returns CDR1 DFQATT and CDR2 SNEGSKA (reference sequence). CDR3: CSAPGQANTGELFF. In DNA form, the CDR3 reads TGCAGTGCGCCGGGACAGGCAAACACCGGGGAGCTGTTTTTT.

A single count supports this clonotype. CDR3 in DNA: TGTGCCACTACGAAAGTAGGGGAGACCCAGTACTTC. Translating gives CATTKVGETQYF. The chain joins TRBV7-9 to TRBJ2-5; D remains unclear. Trimming stripped 10 bases from V and 5 bases from J, with 14 bases between. This CDR3 is built from 12 residues. Per the germline V gene, CDR1 is SEHNR and CDR2 is FQNEAQ (reference sequence).

The chain has TRBV10-3 and TRBJ2-2; TRBD1 agrees at 7 bases. The J segment lost 10 bases and the V segment lost 4 bases, leaving 9 bases of the junction unmatched. The CDR3 is made up of 14 amino acids. CDR1 ENHRY and CDR2 SYGVKD come from the germline V gene. Here the CDR3 DNA reads TGTGCCATCAGTGTAAGGGGGCCTTCGGAGGAGCTGTTTTTT. Residues: CAISVRGPSEELFF.

This clonotype was observed many times. The chain couples TRBV6-6 to TRBJ1-5; D ambiguous. Looked up from germline, CDR1 is MNHNY and CDR2 is SVGAGI (reference sequence). V was trimmed by 7 bases and J by 4 bases, leaving 20 bases between them. The CDR3 is made up of 16 amino acids. This CDR3 reads CASTPLRWAGNQPQHF. The CDR3 nucleotides are TGTGCCAGCACCCCTTTACGGTGGGCAGGAAATCAGCCCCAGCATTTT.

The table lists this clonotype with a few counts. The chain carries TRBV27 and TRBJ2-2; perhaps TRBD2 as D (6 bases). The V end was cut by 4 bases, the J end by 6 bases, with 6 bases between. This CDR3 contains 12 residues. Germline lookup yields CDR1 MNHEY and CDR2 SMNVEV (reference sequence). The CDR3 spells CASSSGAGELFF. The DNA of the CDR3 is TGTGCCAGCAGTTCGGGAGCCGGGGAGCTGTTTTTT.

This clonotype was seen ten or more times. The chain carries TRBV12-3 or TRBV12-4 and TRBJ2-6, with D perhaps matching TRBD1 (7 bases). CDR3 length: 16 residues. V dropped 3 bases and J dropped 6 bases, with 15 bases sitting between them. The CDR3 DNA reads TGTGCCAGCAGTTTTGCAGGGGGGAGAGTGGCCAACGTCCTGACTTTC. As protein: CASSFAGGRVANVLTF.

This clonotype was recorded at least ten times. This sequence joins TRBV24-1 and TRBJ2-7; possibly TRBD1 for D (6 bases). CDR1 and CDR2 from the germline V gene are KGHDR and SFDVKD. The V and J ends lost 3 bases and 5 bases respectively, with 16 bases between them. The CDR3 loop spans 15 amino acids. CDR3 in DNA: TGTGCCACCAGTGATCGGGACACTATCGCGGACGAGCAGTACTTC. This gives the protein CATSDRDTIADEQYF.

Ten or more counts support this clonotype. CDR3: CSAMNRIGGYTF. Here the CDR3 DNA reads TGCAGTGCTATGAACAGGATAGGCGGCTACACCTTC. This chain links TRBV20-1 with TRBJ1-2; D may be TRBD1 (5 bases). Germline CDR1 reads DFQATT; CDR2 reads SNEGSKA (reference sequence). The germline V and J ends were trimmed by 4 bases and 8 bases, with 14 bases remaining between them. The CDR3 totals 12 residues.

This chain uses TRBV29-1 with TRBJ2-2; D not certain. Germline V gene lookup returns CDR1 SQVTM and CDR2 ANQGSEA. The CDR3 has 12 residues. Trimming took off 5 bases at V and 7 bases at J, with 11 bases between the two ends. The CDR3 bases are TGCAGCGTTCCTCGAGGTGGCGGGGAGCTGTTTTTT. Translated: CSVPRGGGELFF.

This clonotype was picked up many times. The chain uses TRBV4-1 and TRBJ2-7; 8 positions match TRBD1. V lost 3 bases to trimming and J lost 2 bases; unmatched junction nucleotides: 9. This CDR3 is 16 amino acids long. Germline lookup yields CDR1 MGHRA and CDR2 YSYEKL. The CDR3 loop reads CASSHAGGRSAYEQYF. CDR3 DNA sequence: TGCGCCAGCAGCCACGCAGGGGGCAGGTCTGCCTACGAGCAGTACTTC.

In its sample, this clonotype was seen many times. The chain recombines TRBV20-1 with TRBJ2-2; 9 nucleotides match TRBD1. V was pared by 3 bases and J by 6 bases, with 8 bases of the junction left unmatched. There are 15 residues in the CDR3. Germline CDR1 and CDR2: DFQATT and SNEGSKA (reference sequence). The chain's CDR3 is CSASGTGNSAGELFF. The CDR3 region has the DNA TGCAGTGCTAGTGGGACAGGGAATTCCGCCGGGGAGCTGTTTTTT.

A few counts support this clonotype. The chain carries TRBV7-9 and TRBJ1-2, with a tentative D call TRBD1 (5 bases). The CDR3 has 15 amino acids. Looked up from germline, CDR1 is SEHNR and CDR2 is FQNEAQ (reference sequence). Trimming pared 5 bases from V and 3 bases from J, leaving 16 bases between. The CDR3 spells CASSTGRGDDYGYTF. In nucleotides, the CDR3 is TGTGCCAGCAGCACCGGCAGAGGGGACGACTATGGCTACACCTTC.

This clonotype was found a few times. V usage is TRBV7-9 and J usage is TRBJ2-5, with TRBD2 as a possible D gene (5 bases). V dropped 10 bases and J dropped 2 bases, with 14 bases sitting between them. The CDR3 runs to 13 residues. CDR1 and CDR2 (germline): SEHNR, FQNEAQ (reference sequence). CDR3 DNA sequence: TGTGCCACCAGTACCAGAGGGCAAGAGACCCAGTACTTC. Its protein product is CATSTRGQETQYF.

This chain links TRBV10-2 with TRBJ2-7; 12 bases line up with TRBD1. The CDR3 is made up of 14 amino acids. Germline CDR1 is WSHSY and CDR2 is SAAADI. J was trimmed by 6 bases and V by 6 bases; bases with no gene match: 6. The CDR3 reads CASSHPGQGAEQYF. As DNA, the CDR3 is TGCGCCAGCAGCCACCCGGGACAGGGGGCCGAGCAGTACTTC.